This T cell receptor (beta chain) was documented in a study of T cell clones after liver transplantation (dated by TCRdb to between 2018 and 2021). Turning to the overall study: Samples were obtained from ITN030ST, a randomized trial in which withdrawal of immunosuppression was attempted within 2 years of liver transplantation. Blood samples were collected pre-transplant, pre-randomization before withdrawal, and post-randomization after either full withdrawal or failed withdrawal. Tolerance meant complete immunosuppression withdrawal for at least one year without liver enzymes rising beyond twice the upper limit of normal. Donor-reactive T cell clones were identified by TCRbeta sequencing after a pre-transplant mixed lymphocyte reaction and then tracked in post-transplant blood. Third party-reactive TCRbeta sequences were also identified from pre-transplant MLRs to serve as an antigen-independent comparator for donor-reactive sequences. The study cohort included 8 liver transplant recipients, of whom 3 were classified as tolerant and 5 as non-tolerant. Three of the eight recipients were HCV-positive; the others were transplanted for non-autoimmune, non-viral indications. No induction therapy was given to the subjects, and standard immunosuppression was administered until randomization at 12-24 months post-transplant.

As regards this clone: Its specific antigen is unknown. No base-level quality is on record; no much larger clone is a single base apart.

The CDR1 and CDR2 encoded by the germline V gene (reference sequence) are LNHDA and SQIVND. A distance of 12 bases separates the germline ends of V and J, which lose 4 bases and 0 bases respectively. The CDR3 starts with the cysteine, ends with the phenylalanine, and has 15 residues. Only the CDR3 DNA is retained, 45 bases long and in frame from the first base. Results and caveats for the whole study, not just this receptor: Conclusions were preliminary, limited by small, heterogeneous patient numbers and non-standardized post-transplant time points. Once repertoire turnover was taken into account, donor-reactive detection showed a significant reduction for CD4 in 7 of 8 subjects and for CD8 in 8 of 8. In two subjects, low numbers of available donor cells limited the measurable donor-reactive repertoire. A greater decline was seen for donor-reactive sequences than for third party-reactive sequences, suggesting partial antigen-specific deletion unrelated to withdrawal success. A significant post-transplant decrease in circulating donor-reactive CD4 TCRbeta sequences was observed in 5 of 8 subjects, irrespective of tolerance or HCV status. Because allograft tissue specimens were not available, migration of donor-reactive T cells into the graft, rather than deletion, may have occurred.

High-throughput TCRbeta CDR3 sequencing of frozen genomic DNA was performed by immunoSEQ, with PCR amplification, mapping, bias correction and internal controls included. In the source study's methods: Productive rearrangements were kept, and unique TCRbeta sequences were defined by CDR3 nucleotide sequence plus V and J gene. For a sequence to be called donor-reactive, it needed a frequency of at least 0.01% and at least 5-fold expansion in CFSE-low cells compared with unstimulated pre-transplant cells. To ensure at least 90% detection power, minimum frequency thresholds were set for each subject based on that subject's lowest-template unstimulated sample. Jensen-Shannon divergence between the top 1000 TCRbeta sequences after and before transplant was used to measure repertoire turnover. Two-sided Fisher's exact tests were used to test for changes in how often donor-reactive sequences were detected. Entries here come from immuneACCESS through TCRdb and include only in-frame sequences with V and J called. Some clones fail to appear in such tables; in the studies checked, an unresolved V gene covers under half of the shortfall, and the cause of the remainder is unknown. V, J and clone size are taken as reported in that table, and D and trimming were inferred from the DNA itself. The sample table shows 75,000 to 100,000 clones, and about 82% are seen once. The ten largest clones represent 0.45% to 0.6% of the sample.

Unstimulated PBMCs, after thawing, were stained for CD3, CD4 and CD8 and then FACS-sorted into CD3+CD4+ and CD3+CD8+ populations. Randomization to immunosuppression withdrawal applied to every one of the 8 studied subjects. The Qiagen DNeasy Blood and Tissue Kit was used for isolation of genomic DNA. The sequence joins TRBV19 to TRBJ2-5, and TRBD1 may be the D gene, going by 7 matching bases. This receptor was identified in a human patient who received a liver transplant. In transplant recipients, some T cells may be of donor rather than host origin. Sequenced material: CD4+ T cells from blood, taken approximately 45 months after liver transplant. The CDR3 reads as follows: CASSRQGLNQETQYF. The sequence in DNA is TGTGCCAGTAGTAGACAGGGACTGAACCAAGAGACCCAGTACTTC.